The 7 T cell receptor beta chains presented below share a single source sample, sequenced in a study of shared clonotypes between healthy human individuals. Clones were read by immunoSEQ multiplex PCR, and TCRdb kept only the in-frame ones, dropping some. The table has 2 million to 3 million clones, over 85% seen once; the top ten hold roughly 0.39%. The specimen was naive CD4+ T cells from PBMCs. Described subset: CD45RA+ positively selected. These TCRs come from a man aged 18 to 30 in good health. Some clones in this sample may be carry-over from other donors' samples.

The gene calls are TRBV18 and TRBJ1-4; D not certain. V gave up 6 bases and J gave up 10 bases, with 12 bases separating them. Germline loops: CDR1 KGHSH, CDR2 LQKENI. The CDR3 covers 12 residues. The CDR3: CASSPQDGKLFF. In DNA form, the CDR3 reads TGTGCCAGCTCTCCCCAAGACGGAAAACTGTTTTTT. The full variable domain, in which reference TRBV18 and TRBJ1-4 provide the parts outside the CDR3, is NAGVMQNPRHLVRRRGQEARLRCSPMKGHSHVYWYRQLPEEGLKFMVYLQKENIIDESGMPKERFSAEFPKEGPSILRIQQVVRGDSAAYFCASSPQDGKLFFGSGTQLSVL.

Worth noting for this clone: Other DNA sequences from this sample encode an identical CDR3 as well. The gene calls are TRBV6-1 and TRBJ2-2; possible D gene TRBD1, 6 bases. The CDR3 extends over 13 amino acids. Trimming pared 2 bases from V and 5 bases from J, leaving 6 bases between. Germline assignment: CDR1 MNHNS and CDR2 SASEGT. The CDR3 here is CASSEQGTGELFF. The CDR3 DNA sequence: TGTGCCAGCAGTGAACAGGGGACCGGGGAGCTGTTTTTT.

The chain uses TRBV28 and TRBJ2-7; 8 positions agree with TRBD1. J was trimmed by 2 bases and V by 2 bases; bases with no gene match: 8. Germline lookup yields CDR1 MDHEN and CDR2 SYDVKM. The CDR3 has 16 residues. CDR3 protein: CASSLIGAGGTYEQYF. Written as DNA, the CDR3 is TGTGCCAGCAGTTTAATTGGCGCAGGGGGCACCTACGAGCAGTACTTC. The whole variable domain, filled in from reference TRBV28 and TRBJ2-7, reads DVKVTQSSRYLVKRTGEKVFLECVQDMDHENMFWYRQDPGLGLRLIYFSYDVKMKEKGDIPEGYSVSREKKERFSLILESASTNQTSMYLCASSLIGAGGTYEQYFGPGTRLTVT.

The chain has TRBV5-6 and TRBJ1-1, with D perhaps TRBD1 (5 bases). Between the trimmed V and J ends, which lost 2 bases and 6 bases, there was a span of 17 bases. CDR1 SGHDT and CDR2 YYEEEE come from the germline V gene. The CDR3 contains 15 residues. For the CDR3, the DNA is TGTGCCAGCAGCTTTTTTAGGTCAGGGACGGCTGAAGCTTTCTTT. As protein: CASSFFRSGTAEAFF.

The V gene is TRBV11-2, the J gene TRBJ2-2, with 9 nucleotides matching TRBD1. Germline V gene data show CDR1 as SGHAT and CDR2 as FQNNGV. Trimming removed 5 bases from V and 3 bases from J; junction bases left unmatched: 13. The CDR3 has 18 amino acids. The CDR3 DNA follows: TGTGCCAGCAGCCCAGGAACAGGGGGCTTCTTGGACACCGGGGAGCTGTTTTTT. Its translation: CASSPGTGGFLDTGELFF.

J is TRBJ2-7 and V is TRBV9; tentatively, D is TRBD1 or TRBD2 (5 bases each). V lost 3 bases and J lost 0, with 13 bases in between. Germline-derived CDR1 and CDR2 are SGDLS and YYNGEE. The CDR3 contains 15 residues. The CDR3 region has the DNA TGTGCCAGCAGCGGTGGGACGTCGAGCTCCTACGAGCAGTACTTC. This translates into CASSGGTSSSYEQYF.

This clone appeared a few times. The chain is built from TRBV28 and TRBJ1-5, with 8 nucleotides matching TRBD1. V was pared by 10 bases and J by 6 bases, with 11 bases of the junction left unmatched. CDR3 length equals 14 residues. Germline V gene lookup returns CDR1 MDHEN and CDR2 SYDVKM. The CDR3 DNA reads as TGTGCCACCGCACAGGGGGAGTCGGGTCAGCCCCAGCATTTT. It translates to CATAQGESGQPQHF.